This section outlines one T cell receptor beta chain sequence together with its context. CDR3 length: 14 residues. Trimming left V 6 bases short and J 3 bases short, with 14 bases between. CDR1 and CDR2 from the germline V gene are KGHSH and LQKENI. These data originate in a study of blood T cell repertoires in COVID-19. TCRdb's copy holds only in-frame clones and misses some; the assay was immunoSEQ multiplex PCR. In the table there are 200,000 to 300,000 clones, about 89% of which are singletons. J is TRBJ1-1 and V is TRBV18; perhaps TRBD1 as D (5 bases). Sequencing input: PBMCs or T cells enriched from blood (not recorded which). This sequence originates from a man aged 40-50 years who had recovered from COVID-19. Here the CDR3 DNA reads TGTGCCAGCTCGCGGGACCCTCGGGACACTGAAGCTTTCTTT. Residues: CASSRDPRDTEAFF. Filled out from reference TRBV18 and TRBJ1-1, the complete variable domain reads NAGVMQNPRHLVRRRGQEARLRCSPMKGHSHVYWYRQLPEEGLKFMVYLQKENIIDESGMPKERFSAEFPKEGPSILRIQQVVRGDSAAYFCASSRDPRDTEAFFGQGTRLTVV.